These T cell receptor beta chains were read from a single sample in a study of blood T cell repertoires in COVID-19. Assay: immunoSEQ multiplex PCR; the TCRdb copy retains only in-frame clones and omits some. The sample gives 270,000 or so clones, around 85% of which show up once; more than 1.4% is in the top ten. The sample taken for sequencing was peripheral blood. The source of these receptors is a human donor with COVID-19, enrolled during active disease. The donor label of this sample is uncertain. Each CDR3 is given with its conserved first and last residue. A D gene is named only where the DNA matches it firmly. Some rows have no size entry. The others give once, few or many, or a class for an expanded clone.

cdr3_aa cdr3_nt clone_size d_call j_call v_call
CASSFRDRGPGELFF TGTGCCAGCAGTTTCCGGGACAGGGGGCCCGGGGAGCTGTTTTTT few TRBD1 TRBJ2-2 TRBV28
CASSLEVSGAPETQYF TGCGCCAGCAGCTTGGAGGTTAGCGGGGCCCCCGAGACCCAGTACTTC NA TRBD2 TRBJ2-5 TRBV5-1
CASSAKMFGQGKDEQYF TGTGCCAGCAGCGCAAAGATGTTTGGACAGGGGAAGGACGAGCAGTACTTC NA TRBD1 TRBJ2-7 TRBV9
CASSQDKGQFNSPLHF TGCGCCAGCAGCCAAGATAAGGGACAGTTTAATTCACCCCTCCACTTT few TRBD1 TRBJ1-6 TRBV4-1
CSVEGGQGIYEQYF TGCAGCGTTGAGGGGGGACAGGGCATCTACGAGCAGTACTTC NA TRBD1 TRBJ2-7 TRBV29-1
CASSRGAQGAEAFF TGTGCCAGCAGTCGCGGAGCCCAGGGGGCGGAAGCTTTCTTT NA TRBD1 TRBJ1-1 TRBV6-5
CAISDPFEEFSSYNEQFF TGTGCCATCAGTGATCCTTTTGAAGAGTTTAGCTCCTACAATGAGCAGTTCTTC NA NA TRBJ2-1 TRBV10-3
CASSPFRDRGGEQFF TGTGCCAGCAGTCCCTTTAGGGACAGGGGAGGTGAGCAGTTCTTC few TRBD1 TRBJ2-1 TRBV2
CASSLGVLATSPRDEQFF TGCGCCAGCAGCTTGGGTGTTCTAGCCACATCCCCGAGGGATGAGCAGTTCTTC NA NA TRBJ2-1 TRBV5-1
CASTGTGNEKLFF TGTGCCAGCACTGGGACAGGCAATGAAAAACTGTTTTTT NA TRBD1 TRBJ1-4 TRBV3-1/TRBV3-2
CASSGGWGGVGEKLFF TGTGCCAGCAGTGGAGGTTGGGGGGGAGTCGGTGAAAAACTGTTTTTT NA NA TRBJ1-4 TRBV25-1
CASSQVYSQETQYF TGTGCCAGCAGCCAAGTCTACAGCCAAGAGACCCAGTACTTC NA NA TRBJ2-5 TRBV3-1/TRBV3-2
CASSYLRGYNEQFF TGTGCCAGCAGTTACCTCAGGGGGTACAATGAGCAGTTCTTC NA TRBD1 TRBJ2-1 TRBV6-5
CASSLTRDSHHEAFF TGTGCCAGCAGCTTAACGAGGGACAGTCACCATGAAGCTTTCTTT NA TRBD1 TRBJ1-1 TRBV7-3
CASSPDGIAGELFF TGTGCCAGCAGCCCGGACGGGATAGCCGGGGAGCTGTTTTTT NA NA TRBJ2-2 TRBV5-6
CASSWDSLSSYEQYF TGCGCCAGCAGCTGGGACAGCCTGAGCTCCTACGAGCAGTACTTC NA TRBD1 TRBJ2-7 TRBV5-1
CASSPTAGTSGRSEQFF TGTGCCAGCAGTCCGACAGCCGGGACTAGCGGGCGGAGCGAGCAGTTCTTC NA TRBD2 TRBJ2-1 TRBV11-3
CASSEAIAGSTF TGTGCCAGCAGTGAAGCTATCGCCGGGAGCACCTTC NA NA TRBJ1-2 TRBV6-1
CASSIGQGESYEQYF TGTGCCAGTAGTATCGGACAGGGTGAATCCTACGAGCAGTACTTC NA TRBD1 TRBJ2-7 TRBV19
CASSQASRVWRLNEQFF TGTGCCAGCAGCCAAGCCTCTCGAGTTTGGCGGCTGAATGAGCAGTTCTTC once NA TRBJ2-1 TRBV3-1/TRBV3-2
CASSPLGSSDNEQFF TGCGCCAGCAGCCCACTGGGGAGTTCGGACAATGAGCAGTTCTTC once NA TRBJ2-1 TRBV5-1
CASSPRTGTGHSYEQYF TGTGCCAGCAGCCCTAGGACCGGGACAGGGCATTCCTACGAGCAGTACTTC few TRBD1 TRBJ2-7 TRBV7-2
CASSKSSGIQETQYF TGTGCCAGCAGTAAATCTAGCGGGATACAGGAGACCCAGTACTTC once TRBD2 TRBJ2-5 TRBV28
CASSSSGGYTGELFF TGTGCCAGCAGCTCGTCCGGGGGATACACCGGGGAGCTGTTTTTT NA NA TRBJ2-2 TRBV13
CASSPSGGKRDYEQYF TGTGCCAGCTCACCATCGGGCGGAAAGCGGGACTACGAGCAGTACTTC NA TRBD2 TRBJ2-7 TRBV18
CASSLGAGGRYEQYF TGTGCCAGCAGCTTAGGGGCGGGAGGTCGCTACGAGCAGTACTTC NA TRBD2 TRBJ2-7 TRBV7-2
CASSVDSYNSPLHF TGTGCCAGCAGTGTGGACAGCTATAATTCACCCCTCCACTTT once NA TRBJ1-6 TRBV7-3
CAWGGSNYGYTF TGTGCATGGGGGGGGAGCAACTATGGCTACACCTTC NA NA TRBJ1-2 TRBV30
CSVLRQAELNTEAFF TGCAGCGTTCTGCGACAGGCAGAGCTGAACACTGAAGCTTTCTTT few NA TRBJ1-1 TRBV29-1
CASSGQGETYNEQFF TGTGCCAGCAGTGGACAGGGGGAAACCTACAATGAGCAGTTCTTC NA TRBD1 TRBJ2-1 TRBV6-2/TRBV6-3
CASNPSAGRYPYEQYF TGTGCCAGTAACCCCTCGGCGGGGAGGTATCCCTACGAGCAGTACTTC NA NA TRBJ2-7 TRBV19
CASSLGLAGGRVTQYF TGTGCCAGCAGCTTAGGGTTAGCGGGAGGTCGGGTTACGCAGTATTTT once TRBD2 TRBJ2-3 TRBV7-2
CASSSWTSGTDTQYF TGTGCCAGCAGTTCCTGGACTAGCGGCACAGATACGCAGTATTTT NA TRBD2 TRBJ2-3 TRBV27
CAWSVQVEAFF TGTGCCTGGAGTGTACAGGTCGAAGCTTTCTTT once NA TRBJ1-1 TRBV30
CASLHPRGTGSGNTIYF TGTGCCAGTTTACACCCGCGGGGGACAGGGTCTGGAAACACCATATATTTT NA TRBD1 TRBJ1-3 TRBV18
CASSLNRVAEKLFF TGTGCCAGCAGCCTAAACAGGGTGGCGGAAAAACTGTTTTTT NA NA TRBJ1-4 TRBV28
CASSATTGYYGYTF TGCGCCAGCAGCGCCACGACAGGGTACTATGGCTACACCTTC few TRBD1 TRBJ1-2 TRBV5-1
CASSLWSTSGNTIYF TGTGCCAGCAGTTTATGGAGTACCTCTGGAAACACCATATATTTT NA NA TRBJ1-3 TRBV28
CASSLAPLAYNEQFF TGTGCCAGCAGCTTAGCGCCGCTAGCCTACAATGAGCAGTTCTTC NA NA TRBJ2-1 TRBV7-2
CASSLRDRELDTEAFF TGTGCCAGCAGCTTAAGGGACAGGGAATTGGACACTGAAGCTTTCTTT many TRBD1 TRBJ1-1 TRBV11-2
CAWSENLAHRTDTQYF TGTGCCTGGAGTGAAAATCTGGCACACCGCACAGATACGCAGTATTTT once NA TRBJ2-3 TRBV30
CASRGGDGYTF TGTGCCAGTAGGGGCGGGGACGGCTACACCTTC NA NA TRBJ1-2 TRBV19
CASSHESLSTEAFF TGCGCCAGCAGCCATGAGAGCTTGAGCACTGAAGCTTTCTTT NA NA TRBJ1-1 TRBV4-1
CASSSTGTGNPSYEQYF TGTGCCAGCAGCTCCACCGGGACAGGGAATCCCTCCTACGAGCAGTACTTC NA TRBD1 TRBJ2-7 TRBV7-2
CASSLGVTSGNEQFF TGTGCCAGCAGCTTAGGTGTGACTAGCGGCAATGAGCAGTTCTTC NA TRBD2 TRBJ2-1 TRBV7-6
CASSVGATGVYEQYF TGTGCCAGCAGCGTCGGTGCTACGGGAGTCTACGAGCAGTACTTC NA NA TRBJ2-7 TRBV9
CASSTTTYEQYF TGTGCCAGCAGCACTACTACCTACGAGCAGTACTTC few NA TRBJ2-7 TRBV7-9
CASSPLDRGLTGYTF TGTGCCAGCTCACCATTAGACAGGGGACTTACTGGCTACACCTTC NA TRBD1 TRBJ1-2 TRBV18